These 31 T cell receptor beta chains were sequenced from one sample in a study of T cells in localized non-small cell lung cancer. Method: immunoSEQ multiplex PCR; TCRdb's copy keeps in-frame clones and lacks some. Of roughly 53,000 clones listed, 80% to 85% are singletons. The sample consisted of peripheral blood mononuclear cells, taken before any cancer treatment. Receptors originate from a man aged 35-75 years with stage III lung adenocarcinoma.

The CDR3 DNA follows: TGTGCCAGCCTAACTAGCGGGAGGACCGGGGAGCTGTTTTTT. This codes for CASLTSGRTGELFF. V usage is TRBV13 and J usage is TRBJ2-2; the match to TRBD2 covers 12 bases. The CDR3 loop spans 14 amino acids. V shed 8 bases and J 5 bases; nucleotides not matched to a gene: 3. The germline V gene encodes CDR1 PRHDT and CDR2 FYEKMQ (reference sequence).

The chain is built from TRBV13 and TRBJ1-2, with 9 positions matching TRBD1. Germline values: CDR1 PRHDT, CDR2 FYEKMQ (reference sequence). V trimming: 2 bases; J trimming: 1 base; junction bases outside the gene matches: 5. The CDR3 extends over 16 amino acids. In DNA, the CDR3 is TGTGCCAGCAGCTTATGGGGACAGGGCATTAACTATGGCTACACCTTC. Translated: CASSLWGQGINYGYTF.

Concerning this clone itself: Other DNA sequences from this sample encode an identical CDR3 as well. The chain has TRBV7-9 and TRBJ1-1; tentative D call: TRBD1 (6 bases). Germline V gene lookup returns CDR1 SEHNR and CDR2 FQNEAQ (reference sequence). CDR3 size: 14 residues. Deletions cut 2 bases from V and 2 bases from J, with 9 bases between. The CDR3 protein is CASSLMGANTEAFF. The CDR3 nucleotides are TGTGCCAGCAGCTTAATGGGGGCCAACACTGAAGCTTTCTTT.

The chain couples TRBV25-1 to TRBJ1-1, with D perhaps matching TRBD1 (5 bases). V was clipped by 4 bases and J by 5 bases, with 11 bases between them. The germline CDR1 and CDR2 sequences are MGHDK and SYGVNS. This CDR3 is built from 13 residues. The CDR3 coding sequence is TGTGCCAGCAGTGCAACAGGTCTGACTGAAGCTTTCTTT. This sequence encodes CASSATGLTEAFF.

In this sample, this clone turned up once. V usage is TRBV7-9 and J usage is TRBJ2-6, with D tentatively TRBD1 (5 bases). Germline V lookup: CDR1 SEHNR, CDR2 FQNEAQ (reference sequence). The CDR3 loop spans 18 amino acids. Trimming pared 2 bases from V and 0 bases from J, leaving 14 bases between. The CDR3 DNA is TGTGCCAGCAGCTTACCTCAGGGTTATTCCTCTGGGGCCAACGTCCTGACTTTC. Its protein is CASSLPQGYSSGANVLTF.

This clone has a handful of counts. The gene calls are TRBV6-1 and TRBJ2-7; D is unclear. The germline V gene encodes CDR1 MNHNS and CDR2 SASEGT. The CDR3 contains 14 residues. Deletions cut 0 bases from V and 13 bases from J, with 19 bases between. The CDR3 nucleotides are TGTGCCAGCAGTGAAGCCTTTCGTCGGGTTTCACTATACTTC. Protein sequence: CASSEAFRRVSLYF.

This clone appeared a single time. The rearrangement joins TRBV9 to TRBJ2-1; D possibly corresponds to TRBD2 (5 bases). CDR3 length: 11 amino acids. CDR1 and CDR2 (germline): SGDLS, YYNGEE. V lost 4 bases to trimming and J lost 12 bases, with 11 bases between them. Here the CDR3 reads CASSSDYGQFF. For the CDR3, the DNA is TGTGCCAGCAGCTCAGACTATGGGCAGTTCTTC.

The chain recombines TRBV7-3 with TRBJ2-3; the D is unclear. Germline lookup yields CDR1 SGHTA and CDR2 FQGTGA. The CDR3 runs to 14 residues. Trimming pared 1 base from V and 5 bases from J, leaving 10 bases between. In DNA, the CDR3 is TGTGCCAGCAGCTTAATGGTAGACAAAGATACGCAGTATTTT. Translation gives CASSLMVDKDTQYF. The full variable domain, with the rest looked up from reference TRBV7-3 and TRBJ2-3, is GAGVSQTPSNKVTEKGKYVELRCDPISGHTALYWYRQSLGQGPEFLIYFQGTGAADDSGLPNDRFFAVRPEGSVSTLKIQRTERGDSAVYLCASSLMVDKDTQYFGPGTRLTVL.

The V and J genes are TRBV6-6 and TRBJ1-1; TRBD1 might be the D (5 bases). Germline CDR1 reads MNHNY; CDR2 reads SVGAGI (reference sequence). V was cut by 7 bases and J by 7 bases, with 10 bases left in between. This CDR3 spans 11 amino acids. This CDR3 is CASKITGEAFF. The CDR3 DNA follows: TGTGCCAGCAAAATTACAGGTGAAGCTTTCTTT.

This rearrangement joins TRBV6-1 to TRBJ1-5; D is unclear. CDR3 length equals 13 residues. The germline V gene has CDR1 MNHNS and CDR2 SASEGT. V was shortened by 7 bases and J by 1 base, with 8 bases between the two germline ends. The CDR3 DNA sequence: TGTGCCAGCACGATTAAGAGCAATCAGCCCCAGCATTTT. Protein: CASTIKSNQPQHF.

The chain carries TRBV11-3 and TRBJ2-1; D gene uncertain. This CDR3 is built from 12 residues. The ends were cut back, 3 bases at V and 6 bases at J, with 6 bases in the middle. In germline, CDR1 is SGHNT, CDR2 YENEEA. CDR3 coding DNA: TGTGCCAGCAGCTTGACTGGCAATGAGCAGTTCTTC. This translates into CASSLTGNEQFF.

This chain uses TRBV7-3 with TRBJ2-1; 8 nucleotides line up with TRBD1. V was clipped by 2 bases and J by 8 bases; unmatched bases: 5. The CDR3 consists of 14 residues. CDR1 and CDR2 from the germline V gene are SGHTA and FQGTGA. This CDR3 is CASSLGQGAYEQFF. Here the CDR3 DNA reads TGTGCCAGCAGCTTAGGGCAGGGGGCCTATGAGCAGTTCTTC. The whole variable domain, remainder taken from reference TRBV7-3 and TRBJ2-1, is GAGVSQTPSNKVTEKGKYVELRCDPISGHTALYWYRQSLGQGPEFLIYFQGTGAADDSGLPNDRFFAVRPEGSVSTLKIQRTERGDSAVYLCASSLGQGAYEQFFGPGTRLTVL.

The V gene is TRBV9, the J gene TRBJ1-5; D is ambiguous. Between the trimmed V and J ends, which lost 5 bases and 7 bases, there was a span of 16 bases. Germline V gene sequence: CDR1 SGDLS, CDR2 YYNGEE. This CDR3 spans 14 amino acids. The CDR3 is CASSMTVTEQPQHF. CDR3 coding DNA: TGTGCCAGCAGTATGACGGTGACGGAACAGCCCCAGCATTTT.

The V gene is TRBV18, the J gene TRBJ1-5; D uncertain. V shed 3 bases and J shed 5 bases, with 8 bases lying between them. The CDR3 has 13 amino acids. From germline, CDR1 is KGHSH and CDR2 LQKENI. CDR3 sequence (DNA): TGTGCCAGCTCACCTATCTCTGATCAGCCCCAGCATTTT. This encodes CASSPISDQPQHF. Variable domain in full (rest from reference TRBV18 and TRBJ1-5): NAGVMQNPRHLVRRRGQEARLRCSPMKGHSHVYWYRQLPEEGLKFMVYLQKENIIDESGMPKERFSAEFPKEGPSILRIQQVVRGDSAAYFCASSPISDQPQHFGDGTRLSIL.

The chain carries TRBV5-1 and TRBJ2-5, with 7 positions matching TRBD2. Per germline, CDR1 SGHRS and CDR2 YFSETQ. The CDR3 spans 14 residues. Unmatched junction bases numbered 4, after V lost 4 bases and J lost 1 base. For the CDR3, the DNA is TGCGCCAGCAGCCCCGGGGGGTTCCAAGAGACCCAGTACTTC. It encodes CASSPGGFQETQYF.

The chain employs TRBV5-1 and TRBJ2-1, with a possible D match to TRBD1 (5 bases). Germline CDR1 SGHRS, CDR2 YFSETQ. CDR3 length equals 14 residues. With 2 bases removed from V and 5 bases from J, the gap between germline ends came to 11 bases. The CDR3 region is CASSLSPGNNEQFF. CDR3 nucleotides: TGCGCCAGCAGCTTATCTCCAGGGAACAATGAGCAGTTCTTC.

This clone was observed once. The genes are TRBV19 and TRBJ1-6; D is possibly TRBD1 (5 bases). CDR1 and CDR2 (germline): LNHDA, SQIVND (reference sequence). Trimming left V 4 bases short and J 5 bases short, with 24 bases between. The CDR3 has 19 amino acids. The CDR3: CASSSRITGQSFDNSPLHF. DNA of the CDR3: TGTGCCAGTAGTAGCCGGATTACAGGACAATCTTTCGATAATTCACCCCTCCACTTT.

Many counts were recorded for this clone. The rearrangement joins TRBV7-9 to TRBJ1-1, with D tentatively TRBD1 (5 bases). V was pared by 3 bases and J by 6 bases, with 8 bases between. CDR3 length equals 12 residues. CDR1 and CDR2 from the germline V gene are SEHNR and FQNEAQ (reference sequence). The CDR3 here is CASSLLGPEAFF. CDR3 nucleotides: TGTGCCAGCAGCTTGTTGGGACCTGAAGCTTTCTTT.

This rearrangement joins TRBV5-1 to TRBJ2-7; D is unclear. The CDR3 has 11 residues. Between the trimmed V and J ends, which lost 0 bases and 4 bases, there was a span of 2 bases. CDR1 is SGHRS, CDR2 YFSETQ, per germline. The CDR3 nucleotides read TGCGCCAGCAGCTTGGATTACGAGCAGTACTTC. This translates into CASSLDYEQYF. The whole variable domain, remainder taken from reference TRBV5-1 and TRBJ2-7, is KAGVTQTPRYLIKTRGQQVTLSCSPISGHRSVSWYQQTPGQGLQFLFEYFSETQRNKGNFPGRFSGRQFSNSRSEMNVSTLELGDSALYLCASSLDYEQYFGPGTRLTVT.

Turning to this clone: At the DNA level, this CDR3 is encoded by other sequences in the same sample as well. The rearrangement uses TRBV18 and TRBJ2-5, with D maybe TRBD1 (6 bases). Trimming pared 2 bases from V and 2 bases from J, leaving 6 bases between. In germline, CDR1 is KGHSH, CDR2 LQKENI. The CDR3 has 13 residues. The CDR3 is CASSPRGQETQYF. DNA for the CDR3: TGTGCCAGCTCACCAAGGGGGCAAGAGACCCAGTACTTC.

The chain combines TRBV5-1 with TRBJ2-7; a possible D gene is TRBD1 (6 bases). CDR3 length: 12 amino acids. Trimming took 2 bases from V and 5 from J, leaving 8 bases between them. The germline V gene has CDR1 SGHRS and CDR2 YFSETQ. CDR3 region: CASSFKGDEQYF. In DNA form, the CDR3 reads TGCGCCAGCAGCTTTAAGGGGGACGAGCAGTACTTC.

V gene TRBV5-1 combines with J gene TRBJ1-3, with D unresolved. V lost 0 bases to trimming and J lost 0 bases, with 7 bases between them. The CDR3 spans 15 residues. In germline, CDR1 is SGHRS, CDR2 YFSETQ. The CDR3 spells CASSLAGNSGNTIYF. The CDR3 coding sequence is TGCGCCAGCAGCTTGGCCGGGAACTCTGGAAACACCATATATTTT.

In nucleotides, the CDR3 is TGTGCCAGCAGCATCGCGGGGTTTCAGTATTTT. Translated, it gives CASSIAGFQYF. The chain is built from TRBV27 and TRBJ2-3; possible D gene TRBD2, 6 bases. The CDR3 runs 11 residues. Trimming removed 6 bases at V and 12 bases at J, with 13 bases between. Germline V CDR1 and CDR2: MNHEY, SMNVEV (reference sequence).

The rearrangement joins TRBV28 to TRBJ1-5, with 12 bases that match TRBD1. Germline values: CDR1 MDHEN, CDR2 SYDVKM. The CDR3 runs 14 residues. Trimming took 10 bases from V and 5 from J; bases not matched to a gene: 6. The CDR3 nucleotides are TGTGCCACCGGGACAGGGGGCGAGTATCAGCCCCAGCATTTT. Protein: CATGTGGEYQPQHF.

The chain links TRBV2 to TRBJ2-5, with D tentatively TRBD2 (5 bases). V was pared by 9 bases and J by 4 bases, with 18 bases between. Germline assignment: CDR1 SNHLY and CDR2 FYNNEI. CDR3 length: 14 residues. The CDR3 region is CARARSSSGETQYF. CDR3 DNA: TGTGCCAGGGCTCGGTCCTCCAGCGGAGAGACCCAGTACTTC.

The rearrangement uses TRBV19 and TRBJ2-1; TRBD2 might be the D (7 bases). This CDR3 has 20 residues. From germline, CDR1 is LNHDA and CDR2 SQIVND (reference sequence). Trimming left V 5 bases short and J 0 bases short, with 26 bases between. Here the CDR3 DNA reads TGTGCCAGTAGTCCAAGAGGGGGTCTGACGAGCGGGATCTCCTACAATGAGCAGTTCTTC. Translated, it gives CASSPRGGLTSGISYNEQFF.

This clone was detected only a few times. CDR3 bases: TGTGCCACCAGCAGAGATTCCCGGGTTCGGGGATTGGAAGAGACCCAGTACTTC. Translating it yields CATSRDSRVRGLEETQYF. The gene calls are TRBV15 and TRBJ2-5; D is perhaps TRBD2 (5 bases). CDR3 length: 18 residues. Looked up from germline, CDR1 is LNHNV and CDR2 is YYDKDF (reference sequence). V lost 0 bases, J lost 3 bases, and 20 bases lay in between.

This chain connects TRBV27 to TRBJ2-7, with 8 bases aligning to TRBD2. The CDR3 runs to 15 residues. V was pared by 5 bases and J by 3 bases, with 9 bases of the junction left unmatched. Germline CDR1 and CDR2: MNHEY and SMNVEV (reference sequence). In nucleotides, the CDR3 is TGTGCCAGCAGTATCAAGGTCGGGGGGGACTACGAGCAGTACTTC. Translated: CASSIKVGGDYEQYF.

J is TRBJ1-1 and V is TRBV7-9; 7 bases align to TRBD1. Germline CDR1 is SEHNR and CDR2 is FQNEAQ (reference sequence). The CDR3 spans 14 residues. V trimming: 5 bases; J trimming: 5 bases; junction bases outside the gene matches: 8. CDR3 sequence reads: CASSQTGVGTEAFF. Written as DNA, the CDR3 is TGTGCCAGCAGCCAAACAGGGGTCGGGACTGAAGCTTTCTTT.

The V call is TRBV7-8, the J call TRBJ1-6, with D possibly TRBD1 on 6 matching bases. CDR3 size: 17 residues. Trimming cost V 2 bases and J 9 bases, with 20 bases left between them. Germline CDR1 SGHVS, CDR2 FQNEAQ. The CDR3 loop is CASSLRGGTTARSPLHF. CDR3 in DNA: TGTGCCAGCAGCTTAAGGGGGGGAACGACCGCCCGTTCACCCCTCCACTTT.

The chain employs TRBV7-2 and TRBJ2-3; D is possibly TRBD1 (6 bases). The V gene lost 3 bases and the J gene lost 7 bases, with 11 bases spanning the gap. The CDR3 contains 13 residues. Germline lookup yields CDR1 SGHTA and CDR2 FQGNSA. CDR3 loop: CASSFTGTHTQYF. The CDR3 DNA sequence: TGTGCCAGCAGCTTCACAGGGACACATACGCAGTATTTT.